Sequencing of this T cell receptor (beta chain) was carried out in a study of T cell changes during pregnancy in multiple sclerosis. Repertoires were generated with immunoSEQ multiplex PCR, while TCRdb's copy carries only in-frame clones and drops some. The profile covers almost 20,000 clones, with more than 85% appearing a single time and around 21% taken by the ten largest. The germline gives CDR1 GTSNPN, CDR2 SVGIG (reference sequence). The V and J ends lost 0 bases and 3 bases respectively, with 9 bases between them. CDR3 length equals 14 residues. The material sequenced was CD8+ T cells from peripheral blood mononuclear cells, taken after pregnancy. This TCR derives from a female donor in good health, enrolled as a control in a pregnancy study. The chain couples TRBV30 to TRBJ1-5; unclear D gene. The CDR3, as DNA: TGTGCCTGGAGTGTCGGAGATTTCAATCAGCCCCAGCATTTT. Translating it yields CAWSVGDFNQPQHF.